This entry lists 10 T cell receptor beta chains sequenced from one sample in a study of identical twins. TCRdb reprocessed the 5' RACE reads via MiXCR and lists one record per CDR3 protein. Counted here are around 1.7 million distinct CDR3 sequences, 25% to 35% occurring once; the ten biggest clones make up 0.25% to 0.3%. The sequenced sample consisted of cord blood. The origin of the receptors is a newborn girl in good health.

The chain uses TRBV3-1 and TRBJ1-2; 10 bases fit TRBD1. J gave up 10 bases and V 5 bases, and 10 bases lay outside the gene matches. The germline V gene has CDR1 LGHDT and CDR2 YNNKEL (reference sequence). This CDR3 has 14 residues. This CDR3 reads CASSGNGQGGVYTF. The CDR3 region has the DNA TGTGCCAGCAGCGGTAACGGACAGGGGGGCGTCTACACCTTC.

The CDR3 sequence is CASSYGRESGYTF. In DNA, the CDR3 is TGTGCCAGCAGTTACGGGAGGGAGTCTGGCTACACCTTC. This chain connects TRBV6-5 to TRBJ1-2; D uncertain. The CDR3 contains 13 residues. Germline CDR1 and CDR2: MNHEY and SVGAGI. Trimming removed 2 bases from V and 7 bases from J, with 11 bases in between.

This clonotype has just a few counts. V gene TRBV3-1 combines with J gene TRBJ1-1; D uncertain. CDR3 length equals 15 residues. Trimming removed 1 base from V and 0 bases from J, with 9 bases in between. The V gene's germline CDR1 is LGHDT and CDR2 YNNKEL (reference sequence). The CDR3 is CASSQVTLMNTEAFF. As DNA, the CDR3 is TGTGCCAGCAGCCAAGTAACACTCATGAACACTGAAGCTTTCTTT.

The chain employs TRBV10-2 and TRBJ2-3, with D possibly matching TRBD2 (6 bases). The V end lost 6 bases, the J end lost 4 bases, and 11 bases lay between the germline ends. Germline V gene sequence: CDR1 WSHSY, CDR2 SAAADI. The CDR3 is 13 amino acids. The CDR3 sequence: CASRLASADTQYF. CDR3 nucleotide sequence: TGCGCCAGCAGACTAGCTAGCGCAGATACGCAGTATTTT.

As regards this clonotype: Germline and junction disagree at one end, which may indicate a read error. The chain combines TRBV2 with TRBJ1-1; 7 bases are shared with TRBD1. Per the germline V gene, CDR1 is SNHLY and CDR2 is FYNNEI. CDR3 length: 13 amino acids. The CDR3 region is CASSGQAATEAFF. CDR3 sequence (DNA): TGCGCCAGCAGCGGACAGGCGGCGACTGAAGCTTTCTTT.

For the CDR3, the DNA is TGCAGTGCTAGAGGGGGGACTAGCGGGAGCCCAGATACGCAGTATTTT. Encoded protein: CSARGGTSGSPDTQYF. The gene calls are TRBV20-1 and TRBJ2-3, with 14 bases that match TRBD2. CDR3 length: 16 residues. V dropped 1 base and J dropped 4; count of bases not matched to a gene: 4. Germline values: CDR1 DFQATT, CDR2 SNEGSKA (reference sequence).

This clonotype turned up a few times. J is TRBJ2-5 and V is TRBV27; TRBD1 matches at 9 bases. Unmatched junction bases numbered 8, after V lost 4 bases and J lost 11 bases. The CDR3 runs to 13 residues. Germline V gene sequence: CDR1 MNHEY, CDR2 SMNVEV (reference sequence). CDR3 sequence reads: CASSSTRDREQYF. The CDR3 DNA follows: TGTGCCAGCAGTTCAACCCGGGACAGGGAGCAGTACTTC.

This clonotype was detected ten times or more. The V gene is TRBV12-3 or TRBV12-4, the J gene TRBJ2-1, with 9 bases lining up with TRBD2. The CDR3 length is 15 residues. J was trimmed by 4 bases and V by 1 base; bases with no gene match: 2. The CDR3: CASSLGGREYNEQFF. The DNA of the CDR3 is TGTGCCAGCAGTTTAGGCGGGAGGGAATACAATGAGCAGTTCTTC.

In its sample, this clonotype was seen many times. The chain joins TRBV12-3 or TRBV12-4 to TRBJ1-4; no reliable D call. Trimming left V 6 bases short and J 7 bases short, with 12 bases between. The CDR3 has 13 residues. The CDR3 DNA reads TGTGCCAGCAGCTTAAGACGAGTTGAAAAACTGTTTTTT. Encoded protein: CASSLRRVEKLFF.

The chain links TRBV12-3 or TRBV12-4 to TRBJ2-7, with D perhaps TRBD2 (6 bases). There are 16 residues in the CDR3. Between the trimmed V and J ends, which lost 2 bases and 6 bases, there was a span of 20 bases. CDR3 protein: CASSLFFGSQFAEQYF. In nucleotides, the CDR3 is TGTGCCAGCAGTTTATTTTTCGGGAGTCAGTTTGCCGAGCAGTACTTC.